This is a list of T cell receptor beta chains from one sample in a study of blood T cells in healthy people across ages. A single record per CDR3 protein comes from TCRdb applying MiXCR to the 5' RACE reads. There are about 1.5 million distinct CDR3 sequences in the sample; about 43% occur only once, and 7% to 9.5% lies in the top ten. The sample consisted of blood. The receptor source for this set is a woman aged 18-30 years in good health. CDR3s include the opening cysteine and the closing phenylalanine or tryptophan. D genes are given only for firm matches. Not all rows give a size; the values are once, few, many and, for expanded clones, a class.

TRBJ2-1,few,15,TRBV15,TRBD2,CATRKGRTSGNEQFF,TGTGCCACCAGGAAAGGGAGGACTAGCGGCAATGAGCAGTTCTTC
TRBJ2-5,-,14,TRBV20-1,-,CSARGRLVVETQYF,TGCAGTGCTAGAGGGCGTCTAGTAGTAGAGACCCAGTACTTC
TRBJ2-7,few,14,TRBV28,TRBD1,CASSPHRGTYEQYF,TGTGCCAGCAGTCCCCACAGGGGGACCTACGAGCAGTACTTC
TRBJ2-1,-,13,TRBV7-2,-,CASKWVHNSEQFF,TGTGCCAGCAAGTGGGTCCATAATAGTGAGCAGTTCTTC
TRBJ2-3,-,13,TRBV5-1,-,CASSSLQSDTQYF,TGCGCCAGCAGCTCCCTACAATCTGATACGCAGTATTTT
TRBJ1-1,-,12,TRBV14,-,CASSPLKGEAFF,TGTGCCAGCAGCCCCTTGAAGGGCGAAGCTTTCTTT
TRBJ1-2,-,15,TRBV7-9,-,CASSLVGLGDYGYTF,TGTGCCAGCAGCTTAGTCGGCCTGGGGGATTATGGCTACACCTTC
TRBJ1-2,-,14,TRBV10-3,-,CAISGNREDYGYTF,TGTGCCATCAGTGGAAACAGGGAGGACTATGGCTACACCTTC
TRBJ1-1,-,15,TRBV3-1,-,CASSQDRKVGTEAFF,TGTGCCAGCAGCCAAGACCGTAAGGTTGGCACTGAAGCTTTCTTT
TRBJ2-3,-,16,TRBV12-3/TRBV12-4,TRBD2,CASSSRLAAITDTQYF,TGTGCCAGCAGTTCCCGACTAGCAGCTATCACAGATACGCAGTATTTT
TRBJ2-7,-,14,TRBV20-1,TRBD1,CNAPGQGTYYEQYF,TGCAATGCCCCCGGACAGGGGACTTACTACGAGCAGTACTTC
TRBJ1-1,-,16,TRBV7-2,TRBD1,CASSSPGQGENTEAFF,TGTGCCAGCAGCTCTCCGGGACAGGGGGAGAACACTGAAGCTTTCTTT
TRBJ2-1,once,17,TRBV4-1,TRBD2,CASSPIRAGGPYNEQFF,TGCGCCAGCAGCCCGATAAGAGCGGGGGGTCCCTACAATGAGCAGTTCTTC
TRBJ2-1,few,11,TRBV29-1,-,CSVAWGNEQFF,TGCAGCGTTGCTTGGGGCAATGAGCAGTTCTTC
TRBJ2-7,-,17,TRBV20-1,TRBD2,CSADGRGSGRDSYEQYF,TGCAGTGCTGATGGCCGGGGGAGCGGGAGGGACTCCTACGAGCAGTACTTC
TRBJ2-3,-,14,TRBV6-5,-,CASSYGRNTDTQYF,TGTGCCAGCAGTTACGGGCGTAACACAGATACGCAGTATTTT
TRBJ2-7,-,15,TRBV10-2,TRBD2,CASRPAAGETYEQYF,TGCGCCAGCAGGCCAGCGGCGGGAGAGACCTACGAGCAGTACTTC
TRBJ2-7,-,11,TRBV14,-,CASSKADRKYF,TGTGCCAGCAGCAAAGCGGACAGAAAGTACTTC
TRBJ2-7,-,14,TRBV20-1,-,CSARVKGPSYEQYF,TGCAGTGCTAGAGTAAAAGGGCCCTCCTACGAGCAGTACTTC
TRBJ1-6,few,16,TRBV7-9,-,CASSLMEGSYNSPLHF,TGTGCCAGCAGCTTAATGGAGGGCTCCTATAATTCACCCCTCCACTTT
TRBJ2-3,-,17,TRBV7-2,-,CASSLTASETGTDTQYF,TGTGCCAGCAGCTTAACTGCCAGCGAGACAGGCACAGATACGCAGTATTTT
TRBJ2-7,-,12,TRBV11-2,-,CASSREAYEQYF,TGTGCCAGCAGCCGAGAGGCCTACGAGCAGTACTTC
TRBJ2-6,-,16,TRBV20-1,-,CSAPVAGNSGANVLTF,TGCAGTGCCCCCGTGGCAGGTAACTCTGGGGCCAACGTCCTGACTTTC
TRBJ2-5,-,14,TRBV20-1,-,CSARDPGGPETQYF,TGCAGTGCTAGAGACCCGGGGGGCCCAGAGACCCAGTACTTC
TRBJ2-7,-,13,TRBV20-1,-,CSARPAGYDEQYF,TGCAGTGCCCGCCCGGCGGGCTACGATGAGCAGTACTTC
TRBJ2-2,-,14,TRBV4-1,TRBD1,CASSQGTGPGELFF,TGCGCCAGCAGCCAGGGGACAGGTCCCGGGGAGCTGTTTTTT
TRBJ2-7,-,16,TRBV4-1,TRBD2,CASSQGRVAGSYEQYF,TGCGCCAGCAGCCAAGGAAGGGTAGCGGGCTCCTACGAGCAGTACTTC
TRBJ1-2,-,16,TRBV4-1,-,CASSQDPIGTGYGYTF,TGCGCCAGCAGCCAAGATCCGATCGGGACGGGCTATGGCTACACCTTC
TRBJ2-7,few,20,TRBV7-2,TRBD2,CASGSPHGVLAGGLPYEQYF,TGTGCCAGCGGATCTCCCCACGGTGTGCTAGCGGGAGGTCTTCCCTACGAGCAGTACTTC
TRBJ2-3,few,15,TRBV20-1,TRBD1,CSATQTGGSTDTQYF,TGCAGTGCCACGCAGACAGGGGGAAGCACAGATACGCAGTATTTT
TRBJ2-7,-,15,TRBV2,TRBD1,CASSGTGTVEYEQYF,TGTGCCAGCAGTGGGACAGGGACTGTAGAATACGAGCAGTACTTC
TRBJ2-1,-,16,TRBV12-3/TRBV12-4,TRBD2,CASTPGTGRAHDEQFF,TGTGCCAGCACCCCAGGGACCGGGAGGGCCCATGATGAGCAGTTCTTC
TRBJ2-6,few,13,TRBV29-1,-,CSAAAAGANVLTF,TGCAGCGCGGCGGCGGCAGGGGCCAACGTCCTGACTTTC
TRBJ2-5,few,13,TRBV29-1,-,CSVEEPGRGTQYF,TGCAGCGTTGAGGAGCCAGGGCGGGGGACCCAGTACTTC
TRBJ1-1,-,14,TRBV5-1,-,CASSSTGRYTEAFF,TGCGCCAGCAGCTCAACAGGGCGGTACACTGAAGCTTTCTTT
TRBJ1-2,-,16,TRBV18,TRBD1,CASSPRAQGADYGYTF,TGTGCCAGCTCACCACGTGCCCAGGGGGCTGACTATGGCTACACCTTC
TRBJ2-1,-,20,TRBV10-3,TRBD2,CAISKQPGLAGPGLQETQFF,TGTGCCATCAGCAAGCAACCGGGACTAGCGGGGCCTGGGCTACAAGAGACCCAGTTCTTC
TRBJ2-4,-,15,TRBV5-1,-,CASSTRGPTQSERYF,TGCGCCAGCAGCACCAGGGGCCCTACGCAATCCGAGCGGTACTTC
TRBJ2-1,-,16,TRBV15,TRBD2,CATSRDLAGVWNEQFF,TGTGCCACCAGCAGAGATCTAGCGGGAGTTTGGAATGAGCAGTTCTTC
TRBJ2-3,-,14,TRBV29-1,-,CSAYPRDFTDTQYF,TGCAGCGCATACCCGCGGGATTTCACAGATACGCAGTATTTT
TRBJ2-1,-,16,TRBV20-1,-,CSARDRGGADTREQFF,TGCAGTGCTAGAGATCGAGGCGGAGCGGACACCCGAGAGCAGTTCTTC
TRBJ2-5,-,15,TRBV20-1,TRBD2,CSARRPGLSQETQYF,TGCAGTGCTAGAAGACCGGGACTATCCCAAGAGACCCAGTACTTC
TRBJ2-1,many,14,TRBV7-3,-,CASNPTVNSNEQFF,TGTGCCAGCAACCCGACAGTCAATTCCAATGAGCAGTTCTTC
TRBJ2-3,-,11,TRBV27,-,CAAQSTDTQYF,TGTGCCGCTCAGTCCACAGATACGCAGTATTTT
TRBJ2-5,-,15,TRBV28,TRBD2,CASTTRSSGVQTQYF,TGTGCCAGCACTACCCGGAGTAGCGGGGTACAGACCCAGTACTTC